This TCR beta chain was identified during a study of blood T cell repertoires in COVID-19. The J segment lost 0 bases and the V segment lost 0 bases, leaving 3 bases of the junction unmatched. Germline V CDR1 and CDR2: SEHNR, FQNEAQ (reference sequence). The CDR3 contains 16 residues. This clone showed up just once. Only in-frame clones appear in the TCRdb table, and some are missing; sequencing was by immunoSEQ multiplex PCR. The table has under 350,000 clones, 80% to 90% seen once. The chain employs TRBV7-9 and TRBJ1-2, with 8 nucleotides matching TRBD1. The sequencing sample was made of PBMCs or T cells enriched from blood (not recorded which). The TCR originated in a woman between 35 and 50 years old with acute COVID-19. The CDR3 loop is CASSLAATGANYGYTF. CDR3 nucleotides: TGTGCCAGCAGCTTAGCGGCGACAGGGGCTAACTATGGCTACACCTTC.